One sample yielded the 14 T cell receptor beta chains listed below, sequenced in a study of blood T cell repertoires in COVID-19. Libraries were prepared by immunoSEQ multiplex PCR; TCRdb keeps only in-frame clonotypes and omits some of them. The sample consists of under 450,000 clones, about 80% of them appearing once. Sequences were obtained from peripheral blood. These receptors were obtained from a human donor with acute or convalescent COVID-19. The donor label of this sample is uncertain.

The chain has TRBV5-6 and TRBJ1-5, with a weak D call TRBD1 (5 bases). Germline CDR1 SGHDT, CDR2 YYEEEE. V shed 0 bases and J shed 0 bases, with 7 bases lying between them. The length of the CDR3 is 15 residues. The CDR3 DNA reads as TGTGCCAGCAGCTTGGGCGGACATAGCAATCAGCCCCAGCATTTT. Residues: CASSLGGHSNQPQHF.

The rearrangement joins TRBV5-6 to TRBJ2-7; 8 bases line up with TRBD2. Trimming cost V 0 bases and J 0 bases; bases outside gene matches: 2. Germline-derived CDR1 and CDR2 are SGHDT and YYEEEE. The CDR3 is 15 amino acids. DNA for the CDR3: TGTGCCAGCAGCTTGGGACTAGCGAACTCCTACGAGCAGTACTTC. It codes for CASSLGLANSYEQYF. Full variable domain (missing parts from reference TRBV5-6 and TRBJ2-7): DAGVTQSPTHLIKTRGQQVTLRCSPKSGHDTVSWYQQALGQGPQFIFQYYEEEERQRGNFPDRFSGHQFPNYSSELNVNALLLGDSALYLCASSLGLANSYEQYFGPGTRLTVT.

J is TRBJ2-4 and V is TRBV7-9; 10 bases are a match to TRBD2. The CDR3 has 18 amino acids. With 5 bases clipped from V and 0 bases from J, the junction kept 10 bases outside the gene matches. Germline-derived CDR1 and CDR2 are SEHNR and FQNEAQ (reference sequence). The CDR3 bases are TGTGCCAGCAGCCCTCCAGCGGGGGGGCCGAAAGCCAAAAACATTCAGTACTTC. It codes for CASSPPAGGPKAKNIQYF.

This clone came up a few times. CDR3 DNA: TGCGCCAGCAGCTTGACTGACCAAGAGACCCAGTACTTC. It yields the protein CASSLTDQETQYF. V usage is TRBV5-1 and J usage is TRBJ2-5; D gene ambiguous. Between the trimmed V and J ends, which lost 1 base and 0 bases, there was a span of 4 bases. This CDR3 region has 13 residues. CDR1 is SGHRS, CDR2 YFSETQ, per germline.

Only one count was recorded for this clone. CDR3 loop: CASSQGFGMNGYTF. The CDR3 DNA reads TGCGCCAGCAGCCAGGGGTTCGGGATGAATGGCTACACCTTC. This rearrangement joins TRBV5-1 to TRBJ1-2; maybe TRBD1 (6 bases). This CDR3 is 14 amino acids long. Trimming shortened V by 4 bases and J by 6 bases, and 16 bases separated the two germline ends. Germline V CDR1 and CDR2: SGHRS, YFSETQ.

The chain couples TRBV2 to TRBJ2-7; 7 nucleotides align to TRBD1. This CDR3 comprises 15 residues. Germline lookup yields CDR1 SNHLY and CDR2 FYNNEI. Germline trimming cut 7 bases from V and 2 bases from J; bases unmatched to any gene: 11. As DNA, the CDR3 is TGTGCCAGCAATACTCCGGGACAGCCCCCCTACGAGCAGTACTTC. Encoded protein: CASNTPGQPPYEQYF.

The chain is built from TRBV19 and TRBJ2-7; 7 bases agree with TRBD1. J gave up 6 bases and V 2 bases, and 16 bases lay outside the gene matches. The germline V gene encodes CDR1 LNHDA and CDR2 SQIVND (reference sequence). CDR3 size: 17 residues. In nucleotides, the CDR3 is TGTGCCAGTAGTATAAGAGGGCTCCGGACAGGTACCTCCGAGCAGTACTTC. Protein sequence: CASSIRGLRTGTSEQYF.

This clone has just a few counts. The rearrangement joins TRBV7-8 to TRBJ2-1, with D possibly matching TRBD2 (5 bases). Trimming cost V 5 bases and J 0 bases, with 14 bases left between them. The CDR3 loop spans 16 amino acids. CDR1 is SGHVS and CDR2 is FQNEAQ in the germline V gene. The CDR3 loop reads CASSASGSLSYNEQFF. The CDR3 DNA is TGTGCCAGCAGCGCCTCGGGGAGCCTCTCCTACAATGAGCAGTTCTTC.

This sequence joins TRBV7-9 and TRBJ2-3, with TRBD2 identical over 13 bases. Germline lookup yields CDR1 SEHNR and CDR2 FQNEAQ (reference sequence). Trimming at V came to 4 bases and at J to 4 bases, leaving 14 bases not matched to a gene. The CDR3 extends over 19 amino acids. The chain's CDR3 is CASSYTGLAGVEKSDTQYF. In nucleotides, the CDR3 is TGTGCCAGCAGCTACACCGGACTAGCGGGAGTCGAAAAGTCAGATACGCAGTATTTT.

The V and J genes are TRBV6-1 and TRBJ1-5; 10 positions match TRBD1. Germline loops: CDR1 MNHNS, CDR2 SASEGT. This CDR3 has 18 amino acids. The V and J ends lost 2 bases and 1 base, in that order; junction bases with no gene match: 8. In nucleotides, the CDR3 is TGTGCCAGCAGTGAAAGGCCCTTGGGACAGGGGAGCAATCAGCCCCAGCATTTT. It yields the protein CASSERPLGQGSNQPQHF.

The V and J genes are TRBV28 and TRBJ2-7; TRBD1 matches 7 bases. Per the germline V gene, CDR1 is MDHEN and CDR2 is SYDVKM. This CDR3 comprises 16 residues. V lost 4 bases, J lost 0 bases, and 9 bases stayed unmatched. The CDR3 DNA reads TGTGCCAGCAGTTCCTGGGGACAGTCCGACTCCTACGAGCAGTACTTC. As protein: CASSSWGQSDSYEQYF.

This chain links TRBV19 with TRBJ2-7; TRBD2 might be the D (5 bases). CDR3 length: 14 amino acids. V was shortened by 5 bases and J by 1 base, with 12 bases between the two germline ends. The germline gives CDR1 LNHDA, CDR2 SQIVND (reference sequence). The CDR3, as DNA: TGTGCCAGTAGTGTGGGTTCGGGGTCCTACGAGCAGTACTTC. It specifies CASSVGSGSYEQYF.

The chain links TRBV7-2 to TRBJ1-2, with 8 bases lining up with TRBD1. This CDR3 spans 16 amino acids. Germline CDR1 SGHTA, CDR2 FQGNSA. The ends lost 5 bases at V and 8 bases at J; junction bases unmatched: 16. The CDR3 DNA reads as TGTGCCAGCAGCACGGGTCAGGGGGCACGGTCGCAGGGCTACACCTTC. Translating gives CASSTGQGARSQGYTF.

This clone was detected a few times. The rearrangement joins TRBV19 to TRBJ2-1, with D possibly being TRBD2 (6 bases). The CDR3 is 14 residues long. V lost 3 bases and J 6 bases, leaving 12 bases between the germline ends. The germline V gene has CDR1 LNHDA and CDR2 SQIVND (reference sequence). As DNA, the CDR3 is TGTGCCAGTAGTATCCTACTAGCCGCCAATGAGCAGTTCTTC. Amino acid sequence: CASSILLAANEQFF.